This T cell receptor (beta chain) was profiled in a study of immune cell composition in non-small cell lung cancer. Turning to the study itself: Tumours were mainly lung adenocarcinoma or squamous cell carcinoma.

Findings of the study overall: Adenocarcinomas with higher top tumour-associated clone frequency had more reactive TILs. Tumour TCR-beta clonality showed no significant link to smoking pack-years. Tumour-reactive clones were not shown to match dominant in vivo tumour clones.

A note on this clone: Its matching antigen is unknown.

Here immunoSEQ multiplex PCR was the method, and the copy in TCRdb shows in-frame clones only, minus some. This table has 2,000 to 2,500 clones, 78% appearing once. V lost 4 bases, J lost 3 bases, and 7 bases stayed unmatched. The CDR3 covers 17 residues. CDR1 is SEHNR and CDR2 is FQNEAQ in the germline V gene (reference sequence). The sequencing input was lung tumor tissue. The V call is TRBV7-9, the J call TRBJ2-3, with 13 positions matching TRBD2. The TCR was taken from a human donor with non-small cell lung cancer. The CDR3 is CASSWITSGRATDTQYF. The CDR3 DNA sequence: TGTGCCAGCAGCTGGATTACTAGCGGGAGGGCGACAGATACGCAGTATTTT.